The 31 T cell receptor beta chains below all came from one sample that was sequenced in a study of blood T cell repertoires in COVID-19 (dated by TCRdb to about 2020). The library came from the immunoSEQ multiplex PCR assay. TCRdb mirrors the immuneACCESS table, restricted to in-frame sequences. Some clones are absent from its copies; in checked studies, under half trace to an unresolved V gene, and the reason for the others is unknown. Within this sample are 200,000 to 250,000 clones, with 75% to 85% of them counted one time only. The leading ten clones occupy roughly 4.3% of the sample. The sample was PBMCs or T cells enriched from blood (not recorded which). The receptors come from a man younger than 45 with acute COVID-19.

The chain links TRBV2 to TRBJ2-5; D call uncertain. Germline V gene lookup returns CDR1 SNHLY and CDR2 FYNNEI. CDR3 size: 11 residues. Trimming took off 6 bases at V and 5 bases at J, with 7 bases between the two ends. Here the CDR3 DNA reads TGTGCCAGCAGGACTCAGGAGACCCAGTACTTC. It codes for CASRTQETQYF.

This clone occurred a few times. The chain couples TRBV10-1 to TRBJ2-1; D not certain. CDR3 length: 15 residues. Trimming cost V 0 bases and J 3 bases, with 9 bases left between them. Germline CDR1 WNHNN, CDR2 SYGVQD (reference sequence). Here the CDR3 DNA reads TGCGCCAGCAGTGAGTCGTTATCAGACTACAATGAGCAGTTCTTC. Translated, it gives CASSESLSDYNEQFF.

This clone was seen only once. In nucleotides, the CDR3 is TGCGCCAGCAGCCTCAGACAGAATAGGGTCCTTTCCTACAATGAGCAGTTCTTC. This sequence encodes CASSLRQNRVLSYNEQFF. The chain employs TRBV5-1 and TRBJ2-1, with D possibly being TRBD1 (5 bases). This CDR3 comprises 18 residues. The germline CDR1 and CDR2 sequences are SGHRS and YFSETQ. V lost 4 bases to trimming and J lost 1 base, with 21 bases between them.

V gene TRBV5-5 combines with J gene TRBJ1-1; D possibly corresponds to TRBD1 (5 bases). This CDR3 is built from 19 residues. Deletions cut 2 bases from V and 0 bases from J, with 23 bases between. Germline V CDR1 and CDR2: SGHKS, YYEKEE (reference sequence). The DNA of the CDR3 is TGTGCCAGCAGCTTCGAAACTCAGACCACCTTAGGGGTGAACACTGAAGCTTTCTTT. Residues: CASSFETQTTLGVNTEAFF.

The chain links TRBV5-1 to TRBJ1-1, with a possible D match to TRBD1 (6 bases). The CDR3 length is 12 residues. Germline V CDR1 and CDR2: SGHRS, YFSETQ. V was pared by 7 bases and J by 8 bases, with 15 bases between. CDR3 nucleotide sequence: TGCGCCAGCTCAGCCGGGGGGCGGGAAGCTTTCTTT. This gives the protein CASSAGGREAFF.

The V call is TRBV1, the J call TRBJ1-2. TRBV1 is a recognized pseudogene. The CDR3 runs 16 residues. CDR3 nucleotides: TGCACCAGCAGCCCCTGCCCCGGCGGAGGGAACTATGGCTACACCTTC. It encodes CTSSPCPGGGNYGYTF.

The chain links TRBV28 to TRBJ2-3; 8 bases match TRBD1. V lost 4 bases to trimming and J lost 5 bases; unmatched junction nucleotides: 14. Looked up from germline, CDR1 is MDHEN and CDR2 is SYDVKM. The CDR3 has 17 residues. This CDR3 is CASSSGTGVNAVDTQYF. CDR3 coding DNA: TGTGCCAGCAGTTCCGGGACAGGAGTAAATGCAGTAGATACGCAGTATTTT.

This rearrangement joins TRBV28 to TRBJ1-2, with D maybe TRBD1 (5 bases). Trimming stripped 6 bases from V and 3 bases from J, with 14 bases between. The CDR3 extends over 14 amino acids. CDR1 is MDHEN, CDR2 SYDVKM, per germline. The CDR3: CASRISGWYYGYTF. The CDR3 bases are TGTGCCAGCAGGATATCAGGGTGGTACTATGGCTACACCTTC.

J is TRBJ2-2 and V is TRBV19, with D possibly matching TRBD1 (5 bases). Germline CDR1 reads LNHDA; CDR2 reads SQIVND (reference sequence). The CDR3 is 13 residues long. Trimming removed 6 bases at V and 2 bases at J, with 7 bases between. The CDR3 coding sequence is TGTGCCAGTAGCCAGGGCAACACCGGGGAGCTGTTTTTT. This codes for CASSQGNTGELFF. Combining the CDR3 with reference TRBV19 and TRBJ2-2 gives the whole variable domain DGGITQSPKYLFRKEGQNVTLSCEQNLNHDAMYWYRQDPGQGLRLIYYSQIVNDFQKGDIAEGYSVSREKKESFPLTVTSAQKNPTAFYLCASSQGNTGELFFGEGSRLTVL.

This clone has only one observation. This rearrangement joins TRBV9 to TRBJ2-1; a weak D match, TRBD2 (5 bases). Germline V gene lookup returns CDR1 SGDLS and CDR2 YYNGEE. V was shortened by 0 bases and J by 4 bases, with 11 bases between the two germline ends. This CDR3 is built from 15 residues. This CDR3 is CASSVEASRYNEQFF. The CDR3 bases are TGTGCCAGCAGCGTAGAGGCTAGCAGATACAATGAGCAGTTCTTC. Variable domain in full (rest from reference TRBV9 and TRBJ2-1): DSGVTQTPKHLITATGQRVTLRCSPRSGDLSVYWYQQSLDQGLQFLIQYYNGEERAKGNILERFSAQQFPDLHSELNLSSLELGDSALYFCASSVEASRYNEQFFGPGTRLTVL.

The count of this clone is one. The CDR3 nucleotides read TGTGCCAGCAGCTTAGTGCAGGGCGTCATTCAGTACTTC. It translates to CASSLVQGVIQYF. This chain uses TRBV11-2 with TRBJ2-4; D possibly corresponds to TRBD1 (5 bases). Germline values: CDR1 SGHAT, CDR2 FQNNGV. The V and J ends lost 1 base and 9 bases respectively, with 10 bases between them. The CDR3 is 13 amino acids.

This chain joins TRBV7-6 and TRBJ2-5; D not certain. The length of the CDR3 is 15 residues. Trimming stripped 6 bases from V and 4 bases from J, with 18 bases between. Germline CDR1 reads SGHVS; CDR2 reads FNYEAQ. The CDR3 nucleotides are TGTGCCAGCAGTTCGTGGGCGTCAGTACTAGAGACCCAGTACTTC. Its translation: CASSSWASVLETQYF. The whole variable domain, remainder taken from reference TRBV7-6 and TRBJ2-5, is GAGVSQSPRYKVTKRGQDVALRCDPISGHVSLYWYRQALGQGPEFLTYFNYEAQQDKSGLPNDRFSAERPEGSISTLTIQRTEQRDSAMYRCASSSWASVLETQYFGPGTRLLVL.

This chain uses TRBV10-3 with TRBJ1-1; D is possibly TRBD1 (5 bases). Trimming cost V 3 bases and J 4 bases, with 18 bases left between them. The germline V gene encodes CDR1 ENHRY and CDR2 SYGVKD. The CDR3 sequence is 16 residues long. The CDR3 coding sequence is TGTGCCATCAGTGAACGTCTTGGCAGGGTTCCCACTGAAGCTTTCTTT. It translates to CAISERLGRVPTEAFF.

This clone was detected a few times. V usage is TRBV3-1 (or the pseudogene TRBV3-2) and J usage is TRBJ2-5; 7 nucleotides match TRBD2. This CDR3 has 15 amino acids. J gave up 8 bases and V 0 bases, and 9 bases lay outside the gene matches. Germline CDR1 is LGHDT and CDR2 is YNNKEL (reference sequence). CDR3 protein: CASSQDRTRGNTQYF. The CDR3 nucleotides read TGTGCCAGCAGCCAAGATAGGACTAGAGGAAATACCCAGTACTTC.

The chain couples TRBV7-9 to TRBJ2-5; 10 nucleotides match TRBD2. V gave up 1 base and J gave up 1 base; unmatched junction bases: 0. The CDR3 runs 15 residues. Germline V gene sequence: CDR1 SEHNR, CDR2 FQNEAQ (reference sequence). The CDR3 DNA sequence: TGTGCCAGCAGCTTAGGGACTAGCGGCCAAGAGACCCAGTACTTC. It specifies CASSLGTSGQETQYF.

The CDR3 region is CATSLGTNTGELFF. CDR3 coding DNA: TGTGCCACCAGTCTAGGTACGAACACCGGGGAGCTGTTTTTT. V usage is TRBV24-1 and J usage is TRBJ2-2; the D is unclear. V was pared by 6 bases and J by 0 bases, with 7 bases between. The CDR3 extends over 14 amino acids. Per the germline V gene, CDR1 is KGHDR and CDR2 is SFDVKD.

The genes are TRBV15 and TRBJ2-1; TRBD2 matches at 12 bases. This CDR3 is built from 16 residues. V was clipped by 3 bases and J by 2 bases; unmatched bases: 2. Germline V lookup: CDR1 LNHNV, CDR2 YYDKDF (reference sequence). The CDR3 nucleotides read TGTGCCACCAGCAGCCTAGCGGGGGGGACCTACAATGAGCAGTTCTTC. It encodes CATSSLAGGTYNEQFF.

V gene TRBV15 combines with J gene TRBJ2-5; 14 bases line up with TRBD2. V was pared by 5 bases and J by 4 bases, with 3 bases of the junction left unmatched. The CDR3 sequence is 15 residues long. Germline V lookup: CDR1 LNHNV, CDR2 YYDKDF (reference sequence). The CDR3 bases are TGTGCCACCAGCTTCGGGACTAGCGGGGGAGAGACCCAGTACTTC. Protein product: CATSFGTSGGETQYF.

The rearrangement links TRBV19 to TRBJ2-1; 11 bases are a match to TRBD2. J was trimmed by 12 bases and V by 7 bases; bases with no gene match: 14. Looked up from germline, CDR1 is LNHDA and CDR2 is SQIVND (reference sequence). The CDR3 loop spans 15 amino acids. CDR3 residues: CASTTGGLADSGQFF. The DNA of the CDR3 is TGTGCCAGTACTACCGGGGGACTAGCGGATTCTGGGCAGTTCTTC.

This chain joins TRBV6-5 and TRBJ1-6; the D is unclear. Trimming removed 6 bases at V and 4 bases at J, with 13 bases between. The CDR3 runs to 15 residues. Germline CDR1 MNHEY, CDR2 SVGAGI. Written as DNA, the CDR3 is TGTGCCAGCAGCCCCACGATTAGTTATAATTCACCCCTCCACTTT. It encodes CASSPTISYNSPLHF.

V is TRBV9 and J is TRBJ2-5; weak D call: TRBD2 (7 bases). The CDR3 is 15 residues long. V was clipped by 4 bases and J by 1 base, with 14 bases between them. The germline V gene encodes CDR1 SGDLS and CDR2 YYNGEE. In nucleotides, the CDR3 is TGTGCCAGCAGCATCGGCGGGGGCCTCCAAGAGACCCAGTACTTC. It translates to CASSIGGGLQETQYF.

This sequence joins TRBV7-3 and TRBJ2-7; 7 bases line up with TRBD1. CDR1 is SGHTA, CDR2 FQGTGA, per germline. The CDR3 has 13 amino acids. V was clipped by 5 bases and J by 4 bases; unmatched bases: 5. CDR3 residues: CASSRQGGYEQYF. CDR3 DNA sequence: TGTGCCAGCAGCCGACAGGGTGGGTACGAGCAGTACTTC.

This clone was detected a few times. The chain recombines TRBV19 with TRBJ2-7; TRBD2 might be the D (5 bases). This CDR3 is built from 13 residues. Per germline, CDR1 LNHDA and CDR2 SQIVND (reference sequence). V gave up 4 bases and J gave up 7 bases, with 14 bases separating them. The CDR3, as DNA: TGTGCCAGTAGTAGTGGAGTTGGCGGGGAGCAGTACTTC. This sequence encodes CASSSGVGGEQYF. The variable domain in full, with the rest retrieved from reference TRBV19 and TRBJ2-7, is DGGITQSPKYLFRKEGQNVTLSCEQNLNHDAMYWYRQDPGQGLRLIYYSQIVNDFQKGDIAEGYSVSREKKESFPLTVTSAQKNPTAFYLCASSSGVGGEQYFGPGTRLTVT.

With regard to this clone: The identical CDR3 is also encoded by other nucleotide sequences in the sample. The J gene is TRBJ1-5, the V gene TRBV7-6, with 7 nucleotides matching TRBD1. The length of the CDR3 is 14 residues. J lost 7 bases, V lost 1 base, and 4 bases had no gene match. Per germline, CDR1 SGHVS and CDR2 FNYEAQ. The CDR3 sequence: CASSLGQGGQPQHF. The CDR3 bases are TGTGCCAGCAGCTTAGGACAGGGCGGGCAGCCCCAGCATTTT.

A few counts support this clone. The chain joins TRBV11-2 to TRBJ2-7, with 7 bases aligning to TRBD1. V lost 1 base, J lost 4 bases, and 4 bases stayed unmatched. The CDR3 extends over 14 amino acids. Germline V gene data show CDR1 as SGHAT and CDR2 as FQNNGV. CDR3 region: CASSLGRGPYEQYF. CDR3 bases: TGTGCCAGCAGCTTAGGTAGGGGGCCATACGAGCAGTACTTC. The full variable domain, its missing parts supplied by reference TRBV11-2 and TRBJ2-7, is EAGVAQSPRYKIIEKRQSVAFWCNPISGHATLYWYQQILGQGPKLLIQFQNNGVVDDSQLPKDRFSAERLKGVDSTLKIQPAKLEDSAVYLCASSLGRGPYEQYFGPGTRLTVT.

The rearrangement links TRBV24-1 to TRBJ2-3, with TRBD2 matching 12 bases. After removal of 4 bases from V and 4 bases from J, the junction contained 5 bases not matched to a gene. CDR3 size: 16 residues. Germline V gives CDR1 KGHDR, CDR2 SFDVKD. The CDR3 sequence is CATSDLAGGDSDTQYF. CDR3 nucleotide sequence: TGTGCCACCAGTGACCTAGCGGGGGGGGATTCAGATACGCAGTATTTT.

The chain recombines TRBV13 with TRBJ2-1; 11 nucleotides line up with TRBD2. The CDR3 is 18 residues long. The V segment lost 5 bases and the J segment 2 bases; nucleotides outside the gene matches: 11. The germline V gene encodes CDR1 PRHDT and CDR2 FYEKMQ (reference sequence). CDR3 sequence: CASSRTGSGGGTYNEQFF. The CDR3 coding sequence is TGTGCCAGCAGCAGGACCGGTAGCGGGGGGGGAACCTACAATGAGCAGTTCTTC.

The J gene is TRBJ1-2, the V gene TRBV19; D is unclear. The CDR3 length is 14 residues. Germline V gives CDR1 LNHDA, CDR2 SQIVND (reference sequence). The ends were cut back, 4 bases at V and 0 bases at J, with 9 bases in the middle. CDR3 nucleotide sequence: TGTGCCAGTAGTACCGTTAATACTAACTATGGCTACACCTTC. It translates to CASSTVNTNYGYTF.

The chain couples TRBV11-2 to TRBJ2-7; D is unclear. Germline loops: CDR1 SGHAT, CDR2 FQNNGV. This CDR3 spans 13 amino acids. Trimming left V 3 bases short and J 4 bases short, with 10 bases between. CDR3 region: CASSFPEIYEQYF. Written as DNA, the CDR3 is TGTGCCAGCAGCTTCCCTGAGATTTACGAGCAGTACTTC.

The genes are TRBV6-2 or TRBV6-3 and TRBJ1-2, with D possibly matching TRBD1 (5 bases). V lost 4 bases, J lost 6 bases, and 15 bases lay in between. The CDR3 covers 14 residues. Germline lookup yields CDR1 MNHEY and CDR2 SVGEGT. The CDR3 nucleotides are TGTGCCAGCAGTTGGGGCAGGGAACGGGATGGCTACACCTTC. It is translated as CASSWGRERDGYTF.

The rearrangement uses TRBV10-2 and TRBJ1-1; 10 bases are shared with TRBD1. The CDR3 sequence is 15 residues long. Germline V gives CDR1 WSHSY, CDR2 SAAADI. The ends lost 6 bases at V and 2 bases at J; junction bases unmatched: 6. The CDR3 DNA reads as TGCGCCAGCAGCCAGACAGGGGGCGGAAACACTGAAGCTTTCTTT. Amino acids: CASSQTGGGNTEAFF.